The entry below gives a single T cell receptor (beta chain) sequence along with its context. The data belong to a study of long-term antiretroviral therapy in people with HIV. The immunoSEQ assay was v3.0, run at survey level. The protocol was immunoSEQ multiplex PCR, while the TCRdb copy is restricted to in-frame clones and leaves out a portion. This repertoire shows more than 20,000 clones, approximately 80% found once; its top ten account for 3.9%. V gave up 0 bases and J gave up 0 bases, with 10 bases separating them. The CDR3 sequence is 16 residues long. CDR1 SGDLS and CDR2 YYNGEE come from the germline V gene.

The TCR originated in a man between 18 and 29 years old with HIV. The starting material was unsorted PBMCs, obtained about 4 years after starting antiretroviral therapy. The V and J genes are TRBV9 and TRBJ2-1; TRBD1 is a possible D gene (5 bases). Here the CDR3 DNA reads TGTGCCAGCAGCGTAGGGGGCCCGACCTCCTACAATGAGCAGTTCTTC. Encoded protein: CASSVGGPTSYNEQFF.